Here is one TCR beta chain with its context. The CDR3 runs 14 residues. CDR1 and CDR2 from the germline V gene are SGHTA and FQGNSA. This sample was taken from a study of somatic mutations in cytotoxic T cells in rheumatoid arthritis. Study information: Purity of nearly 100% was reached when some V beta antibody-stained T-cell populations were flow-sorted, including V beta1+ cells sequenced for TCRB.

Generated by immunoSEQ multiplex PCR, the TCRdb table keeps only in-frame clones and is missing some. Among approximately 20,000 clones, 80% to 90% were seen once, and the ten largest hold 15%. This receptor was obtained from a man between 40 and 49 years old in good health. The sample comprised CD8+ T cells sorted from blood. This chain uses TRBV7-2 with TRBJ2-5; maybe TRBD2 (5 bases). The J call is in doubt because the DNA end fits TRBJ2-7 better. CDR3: CASSLVDYSYEQYF. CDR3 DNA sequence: TGTGCCAGCAGCTTAGTCGACTACTCCTACGAGCAGTACTTC.